This TCR beta chain was recovered during a study of blood T cell repertoires in COVID-19. Study-level information: The samples span acute and convalescent COVID-19 from the United States, Italy and Spain.

The study recruited people aged about 18 to 95 years across around 23 US areas. Source study methods: Researchers report that nucleated cell counts were estimated from reference gene primer amplification. Using immunoSEQ multiplex PCR, the repertoire was profiled, and TCRdb retains in-frame clones only, with some absent. V and J calls and clone size are copied from that table; D and trimming were computed from the DNA. Among a few hundred thousand clones, 80% to 90% were seen once, and the ten largest hold 8% to 13%. Material for sequencing was PBMCs or T cells enriched from blood (not recorded which). This TCR was sampled from a woman between 18 and 29 years old who had recovered from COVID-19.

The CDR3 coding sequence is TGTGCCAGCAGTTACTCGAAGTCGACCAGAGGAAAGACCCAGTACTTC. It yields the protein CASSYSKSTRGKTQYF. V usage is TRBV6-5 and J usage is TRBJ2-5; D unclear. V was cut by 0 bases and J by 6 bases, with 17 bases left in between. This CDR3 is built from 16 residues. The germline gives CDR1 MNHEY, CDR2 SVGAGI.